This T cell receptor beta chain was identified during a study of blood T cell repertoires in COVID-19. Repertoires were generated with immunoSEQ multiplex PCR, while TCRdb's copy carries only in-frame clones and drops some. The table includes around 200,000 clones, 65% to 80% detected once. Trimming cost V 3 bases and J 6 bases; bases outside gene matches: 11. Germline CDR1 SGHRS, CDR2 YFSETQ. The CDR3 is made up of 17 amino acids. This TCR came from a man in his fifties or sixties who had recovered from COVID-19. The chain couples TRBV5-1 to TRBJ2-2; TRBD1 matches 10 bases. The sequenced sample consisted of peripheral blood. CDR3 sequence: CASSSDRGTGEPGELFF. The CDR3 DNA reads TGCGCCAGCAGCTCCGATCGAGGGACAGGGGAACCCGGGGAGCTGTTTTTT.